This is a list of T cell receptor beta chains from one sample in a study of T cells in Graves' hyperthyroidism and ophthalmopathy. TCRdb reprocessed the multiplex PCR reads with MiXCR, giving one entry per CDR3 protein. Among about 700,000 distinct CDR3 sequences listed, 45% were seen once. The source material was peripheral blood or thyroid tissue (not recorded which). Receptors originate from an adult man with Graves' disease, either hyperthyroidism or ophthalmopathy (not recorded which). CDR3s include the opening cysteine and the closing phenylalanine or tryptophan. Fields, in order: J gene, clone size, D gene, V gene, CDR3 protein, CDR3 DNA. The D gene is left open where the match is weak. Size is stated for part of the rows, as once, few or many counts, or as a class when the clone is expanded.

J gene: TRBJ1-5
clone size: NA
D gene: NA
V gene: TRBV12-3/TRBV12-4
CDR3 protein: CASRAEGRSQPQHF
CDR3 DNA: TGTGCCAGCAGAGCCGAGGGGAGGAGTCAGCCCCAGCATTTT

J gene: TRBJ1-2
clone size: few
D gene: NA
V gene: TRBV12-3/TRBV12-4
CDR3 protein: CASSFRAAALSYTF
CDR3 DNA: TGTGCCAGCAGTTTCCGGGCCGCGGCATTGAGCTACACCTTC

J gene: TRBJ2-7
clone size: few
D gene: TRBD2
V gene: TRBV5-1
CDR3 protein: CASSAGTSGTPYEQYF
CDR3 DNA: TGCGCCAGCAGCGCCGGGACTAGCGGGACTCCCTACGAGCAGTACTTC

J gene: TRBJ2-7
clone size: many
D gene: TRBD1
V gene: TRBV5-1
CDR3 protein: CASSRAGGHEQYF
CDR3 DNA: TGCGCCAGCAGCAGAGCAGGGGGCCACGAGCAGTACTTC

J gene: TRBJ1-2
clone size: many
D gene: TRBD1
V gene: TRBV12-3/TRBV12-4
CDR3 protein: CASNPPGQVFGYTF
CDR3 DNA: TGTGCCAGCAACCCACCGGGACAGGTCTTTGGCTACACCTTC

J gene: TRBJ1-2
clone size: many
D gene: NA
V gene: TRBV25-1
CDR3 protein: CASSESAGHHFGYTF
CDR3 DNA: TGTGCCAGCAGTGAAAGCGCCGGACATCATTTTGGCTACACCTTC

J gene: TRBJ1-6
clone size: many
D gene: NA
V gene: TRBV9
CDR3 protein: CASSVDNGFGSFLHF
CDR3 DNA: TGTGCCAGCAGCGTGGACAACGGATTCGGGTCGTTCCTCCACTTT

J gene: TRBJ1-1
clone size: many
D gene: TRBD1
V gene: TRBV10-3
CDR3 protein: CATTTGQGENTEAFF
CDR3 DNA: TGTGCCACAACCACCGGACAGGGGGAGAACACTGAAGCTTTCTTT

J gene: TRBJ1-5
clone size: NA
D gene: NA
V gene: TRBV7-2
CDR3 protein: CASSPRGLEGPNQPQHF
CDR3 DNA: TGTGCCAGCAGCCCGAGGGGACTAGAGGGACCCAATCAGCCCCAGCATTTT

J gene: TRBJ1-3
clone size: few
D gene: NA
V gene: TRBV14
CDR3 protein: CASSQVGAGYSGNTIYF
CDR3 DNA: TGTGCCAGCAGCCAAGTTGGGGCCGGTTACTCTGGAAACACCATATATTTT

J gene: TRBJ1-5
clone size: NA
D gene: NA
V gene: TRBV20-1
CDR3 protein: CSAPRGVNNQPQHF
CDR3 DNA: TGCAGTGCTCCCAGAGGGGTGAACAATCAGCCCCAGCATTTT

J gene: TRBJ1-2
clone size: few
D gene: NA
V gene: TRBV9
CDR3 protein: CASSVEVRGPGNYGYTF
CDR3 DNA: TGTGCCAGCAGCGTAGAGGTCCGGGGTCCGGGGAACTATGGCTACACCTTC

J gene: TRBJ1-2
clone size: NA
D gene: NA
V gene: TRBV3-1
CDR3 protein: CASSQAQLRSGYTF
CDR3 DNA: TGTGCCAGCAGCCAAGCGCAGCTAAGATCGGGCTACACCTTC

J gene: TRBJ1-5
clone size: NA
D gene: NA
V gene: TRBV29-1
CDR3 protein: CSVDTGYSNQPQHF
CDR3 DNA: TGCAGCGTTGACACAGGGTATAGCAATCAGCCCCAGCATTTT

J gene: TRBJ1-4
clone size: few
D gene: TRBD1
V gene: TRBV5-1
CDR3 protein: CASSLGGQRGEKLFF
CDR3 DNA: TGCGCCAGCAGCTTGGGGGGACAGAGAGGAGAAAAACTGTTTTTT

J gene: TRBJ2-3
clone size: NA
D gene: TRBD2
V gene: TRBV10-2
CDR3 protein: CASALAGESTDTQYF
CDR3 DNA: TGCGCCAGTGCCCTAGCGGGGGAGAGCACAGATACGCAGTATTTT

J gene: TRBJ1-2
clone size: NA
D gene: NA
V gene: TRBV7-9
CDR3 protein: CASSPVGEDYGYTF
CDR3 DNA: TGTGCCAGCAGCCCCGTCGGGGAGGACTATGGCTACACCTTC

J gene: TRBJ1-2
clone size: few
D gene: TRBD1
V gene: TRBV19
CDR3 protein: CASSIMEGAVYGYTF
CDR3 DNA: TGTGCCAGTAGTATCATGGAGGGGGCGGTCTATGGCTACACCTTC

J gene: TRBJ2-5
clone size: many
D gene: TRBD2
V gene: TRBV7-9
CDR3 protein: CASSSAGGGETQYF
CDR3 DNA: TGTGCCAGCAGCTCCGCGGGGGGCGGGGAGACCCAGTACTTC

J gene: TRBJ1-5
clone size: few
D gene: NA
V gene: TRBV12-3/TRBV12-4
CDR3 protein: CASSFVGTQPQHF
CDR3 DNA: TGTGCCAGCAGTTTCGTAGGGACTCAGCCCCAGCATTTT

J gene: TRBJ1-2
clone size: NA
D gene: NA
V gene: TRBV11-2
CDR3 protein: CASSRQFLGGYTF
CDR3 DNA: TGTGCCAGCAGCCGACAGTTTTTGGGTGGCTACACCTTC

J gene: TRBJ1-2
clone size: many
D gene: NA
V gene: TRBV24-1
CDR3 protein: CATSPADNRYGYTF
CDR3 DNA: TGTGCCACCAGTCCCGCGGACAACCGATATGGCTACACCTTC

J gene: TRBJ1-2
clone size: NA
D gene: TRBD1
V gene: TRBV2
CDR3 protein: CASRRTGGYYGYTF
CDR3 DNA: TGTGCCAGCAGACGGACAGGGGGATACTATGGCTACACCTTC

J gene: TRBJ1-3
clone size: NA
D gene: NA
V gene: TRBV10-3
CDR3 protein: CASSESRGRVSGNTIYF
CDR3 DNA: TGTGCCAGCAGTGAGTCCCGGGGCCGTGTCTCTGGAAACACCATATATTTT

J gene: TRBJ1-6
clone size: NA
D gene: TRBD1
V gene: TRBV20-1
CDR3 protein: CSAWDRAEQPLHF
CDR3 DNA: TGCAGTGCTTGGGACAGGGCTGAACAGCCCCTCCACTTT

J gene: TRBJ1-1
clone size: NA
D gene: TRBD1
V gene: TRBV7-9
CDR3 protein: CASSLAGQGEGGFF
CDR3 DNA: TGTGCCAGCAGCTTAGCGGGACAGGGCGAGGGAGGTTTCTTT

J gene: TRBJ1-3
clone size: NA
D gene: NA
V gene: TRBV5-1
CDR3 protein: CASSYSPGSTGDTIYF
CDR3 DNA: TGCGCCAGCAGCTACTCTCCCGGGTCCACTGGAGACACCATATATTTT

J gene: TRBJ1-2
clone size: many
D gene: TRBD1
V gene: TRBV29-1
CDR3 protein: CSAGGGGYTF
CDR3 DNA: TGCAGCGCAGGGGGCGGTGGCTACACCTTC

J gene: TRBJ1-5
clone size: few
D gene: NA
V gene: TRBV7-9
CDR3 protein: CASSSTGGDSNQPQHF
CDR3 DNA: TGTGCCAGCAGCTCGACCGGGGGTGATAGCAATCAGCCCCAGCATTTT

J gene: TRBJ2-7
clone size: NA
D gene: NA
V gene: TRBV5-1
CDR3 protein: CASSLETGRVDEQYF
CDR3 DNA: TGCGCCAGCAGCTTGGAAACAGGGAGAGTGGACGAGCAGTACTTC

J gene: TRBJ1-5
clone size: NA
D gene: NA
V gene: TRBV19
CDR3 protein: CASSIVTDYQPQHF
CDR3 DNA: TGTGCCAGTAGTATAGTAACAGATTATCAGCCCCAGCATTTT

J gene: TRBJ1-2
clone size: NA
D gene: TRBD1
V gene: TRBV20-1
CDR3 protein: CSAREPQGARGYTF
CDR3 DNA: TGCAGTGCTAGAGAACCTCAGGGGGCGCGGGGCTACACCTTC

J gene: TRBJ1-3
clone size: few
D gene: NA
V gene: TRBV20-1
CDR3 protein: CSARDALGSGNTIYF
CDR3 DNA: TGCAGTGCTAGAGACGCGTTGGGCTCTGGAAACACCATATATTTT

J gene: TRBJ1-4
clone size: NA
D gene: TRBD1
V gene: TRBV29-1
CDR3 protein: CSGTGTGVEKLFF
CDR3 DNA: TGCAGCGGGACGGGGACAGGGGTTGAAAAACTGTTTTTT

J gene: TRBJ2-2
clone size: NA
D gene: TRBD1
V gene: TRBV7-2
CDR3 protein: CASSARTGGETGELFF
CDR3 DNA: TGTGCCAGCAGCGCCCGGACAGGGGGTGAGACCGGGGAGCTGTTTTTT

J gene: TRBJ2-5
clone size: NA
D gene: NA
V gene: TRBV5-1
CDR3 protein: CASSQGVRVNQETQYF
CDR3 DNA: TGCGCCAGCAGCCAAGGGGTCAGGGTGAACCAAGAGACCCAGTACTTC

J gene: TRBJ1-2
clone size: few
D gene: NA
V gene: TRBV7-2
CDR3 protein: CASSQASSDGYTF
CDR3 DNA: TGTGCCAGCAGCCAAGCCTCGAGCGATGGCTACACCTTC

J gene: TRBJ1-2
clone size: many
D gene: NA
V gene: TRBV29-1
CDR3 protein: CSVDQTGGLNYGYTF
CDR3 DNA: TGCAGCGTTGATCAGACAGGCGGCCTAAACTATGGCTACACCTTC